The 31 T cell receptor beta chains below come from one sample, sequenced in a study of T cell responses to AZD1222 COVID-19 vaccine. Some clones are missing from TCRdb's copy, which holds only in-frame ones; the method was immunoSEQ multiplex PCR. The sample lists 120,000 or so clones; 90% were seen once. The sample in question was peripheral blood, obtained on day 0 of MenACWY control vaccination. These receptors were collected from an adult in good health.

The rearrangement links TRBV5-1 to TRBJ1-4, with TRBD1 matching 8 bases. Germline CDR1 and CDR2: SGHRS and YFSETQ. The junction had 8 bases not matched to a gene; V was cut back by 5 bases and J by 5 bases. The CDR3 totals 15 residues. The CDR3 DNA is TGCGCCAGCAGATCCCAGGGGGCCTCAAATGAAAAACTGTTTTTT. Protein sequence: CASRSQGASNEKLFF.

The chain combines TRBV6-2 or TRBV6-3 with TRBJ2-5; 8 nucleotides agree with TRBD1. After removal of 4 bases from V and 2 bases from J, the junction contained 6 bases not matched to a gene. The germline V gene has CDR1 MNHEY and CDR2 SVGEGT. CDR3 size: 15 residues. The CDR3 region is CASSSGQGLQETQYF. The DNA for the CDR3 is TGTGCCAGCAGTTCAGGACAGGGCCTACAAGAGACCCAGTACTTC.

V usage is TRBV15 and J usage is TRBJ2-4, with 11 positions matching TRBD1. Per the germline V gene, CDR1 is LNHNV and CDR2 is YYDKDF (reference sequence). The junction had 6 bases not matched to a gene; V was cut back by 1 base and J by 1 base. The CDR3 extends over 18 amino acids. In nucleotides, the CDR3 is TGTGCCACCAGCAGAGCCCCCGGGACAGGGGGGGCCAAAAACATTCAGTACTTC. It encodes CATSRAPGTGGAKNIQYF.

In this sample, this clone turned up once. The chain is built from TRBV7-2 and TRBJ1-1, with D unclear. Germline lookup yields CDR1 SGHTA and CDR2 FQGNSA. This CDR3 comprises 15 residues. V was cut by 2 bases and J by 1 base, with 11 bases left in between. CDR3 bases: TGTGCCAGCAGCTTATCCGCAAATCCGAACACTGAAGCTTTCTTT. As protein: CASSLSANPNTEAFF.

In its sample, this clone was seen once. The chain combines TRBV20-1 with TRBJ2-1; 14 positions match TRBD2. The junction had 19 bases not matched to a gene; V was cut back by 3 bases and J by 9 bases. The germline gives CDR1 DFQATT, CDR2 SNEGSKA (reference sequence). The CDR3 sequence is 19 residues long. CDR3 bases: TGCAGTGCTAGTTGGTGGGGGACTAGCGGGAGTATAACGTGGGGTGAGCAGTTCTTC. The encoded protein is CSASWWGTSGSITWGEQFF.

The rearrangement uses TRBV2 and TRBJ2-1; possibly TRBD1 or TRBD2 for D (5 bases each). This CDR3 has 16 amino acids. Trimming cost V 6 bases and J 4 bases, with 19 bases left between them. The V gene's germline CDR1 is SNHLY and CDR2 FYNNEI. CDR3 DNA: TGTGCCAGCAGATACATTCGGGACGGATCTTACAATGAGCAGTTCTTC. It yields the protein CASRYIRDGSYNEQFF.

The chain joins TRBV27 to TRBJ2-1, with 10 positions matching TRBD2. CDR3 length equals 18 residues. Germline-derived CDR1 and CDR2 are MNHEY and SMNVEV (reference sequence). V was clipped by 3 bases and J by 1 base; unmatched bases: 9. The DNA of the CDR3 is TGTGCCAGCAGTTTCTCCAGCAATAGCGGGAGGTCCTACAATGAGCAGTTCTTC. Translated, it gives CASSFSSNSGRSYNEQFF.

The chain couples TRBV28 to TRBJ1-3; D not resolved. Trimming pared 4 bases from V and 2 bases from J, leaving 18 bases between. The CDR3 totals 17 residues. Germline CDR1 MDHEN, CDR2 SYDVKM. The CDR3: CASSSFYPEKAGNTIYF. CDR3 nucleotides: TGTGCCAGCAGTTCCTTCTATCCGGAGAAAGCTGGAAACACCATATATTTT. The entire variable domain, with the rest obtained from reference TRBV28 and TRBJ1-3, is as follows: DVKVTQSSRYLVKRTGEKVFLECVQDMDHENMFWYRQDPGLGLRLIYFSYDVKMKEKGDIPEGYSVSREKKERFSLILESASTNQTSMYLCASSSFYPEKAGNTIYFGEGSWLTVV.

This sequence joins TRBV27 and TRBJ2-1, with D uncertain. V was cut by 1 base and J by 4 bases, with 5 bases left in between. The CDR3 is 13 amino acids. Germline lookup yields CDR1 MNHEY and CDR2 SMNVEV (reference sequence). The CDR3 sequence: CASSLWAYNEQFF. For the CDR3, the DNA is TGTGCCAGCAGTTTATGGGCATACAATGAGCAGTTCTTC.

CDR3 DNA: TGTGCCAGCAGTTCGTACATGGCTAATTCACCCCTCCACTTT. Amino acids: CASSSYMANSPLHF. The chain is built from TRBV27 and TRBJ1-6; no clear D gene. This CDR3 region has 14 residues. The germline V gene has CDR1 MNHEY and CDR2 SMNVEV (reference sequence). Trimming removed 4 bases at V and 6 bases at J, with 10 bases between.

The V gene is TRBV5-1, the J gene TRBJ1-5; D is possibly TRBD1 (5 bases). CDR3 size: 15 residues. Germline CDR1 SGHRS, CDR2 YFSETQ. V lost 0 bases to trimming and J lost 3 bases, with 10 bases between them. The chain's CDR3 is CASSLGRTPNQPQHF. In DNA form, the CDR3 reads TGCGCCAGCAGCTTGGGAAGGACACCCAATCAGCCCCAGCATTTT.

J is TRBJ2-1 and V is TRBV27; TRBD1 aligns across 10 bases. The CDR3 covers 16 residues. V dropped 7 bases and J dropped 5; count of bases not matched to a gene: 11. Germline V gene data show CDR1 as MNHEY and CDR2 as SMNVEV (reference sequence). As DNA, the CDR3 is TGTGCCAGCACCCTTCCCACCGGGACAGGGGACAATGAGCAGTTCTTC. It is translated as CASTLPTGTGDNEQFF.

J is TRBJ2-1 and V is TRBV21-1; the listed D gene, TRBD2, was not tested against the DNA. TRBV21-1 is listed as a pseudogene. The CDR3 is 9 amino acids. CDR3 nucleotide sequence: TGTGCCAGCAGCCACCGGGAGTTCTTC. Translated, it gives CASSHREFF.

The chain links TRBV7-2 to TRBJ1-5, with D unclear. The CDR3 covers 13 residues. Trimming removed 3 bases at V and 6 bases at J, with 9 bases between. CDR1 SGHTA and CDR2 FQGNSA come from the germline V gene. This CDR3 is CASSLSIFQPQHF. DNA of the CDR3: TGTGCCAGCAGCTTGTCTATCTTTCAGCCCCAGCATTTT.

Concerning this clone: Other DNA sequences in this specimen translate into the identical CDR3. This chain links TRBV3-1 (or the pseudogene TRBV3-2) with TRBJ2-7; 10 bases fit TRBD2. Germline CDR1 reads LGHDT; CDR2 reads YNNKEL (reference sequence). Losses at the gene ends were 11 bases for V and 7 bases for J; bases not matched to a gene: 17. This CDR3 has 15 amino acids. The CDR3 protein is CAASKGQAGGFEQYF. In DNA, the CDR3 is TGTGCCGCCTCCAAGGGACAAGCGGGGGGGTTTGAGCAGTACTTC.

J is TRBJ1-2 and V is TRBV4-1, with D hard to call. Trimming left V 0 bases short and J 1 base short, with 15 bases between. Germline V lookup: CDR1 MGHRA, CDR2 YSYEKL. This CDR3 is 17 amino acids long. CDR3 region: CASSQDAGTRLNYGYTF. Here the CDR3 DNA reads TGCGCCAGCAGCCAAGATGCAGGAACCAGGCTTAACTATGGCTACACCTTC.

The V gene is TRBV7-3, the J gene TRBJ2-1; 11 bases line up with TRBD1. This CDR3 spans 18 amino acids. Germline loops: CDR1 SGHTA, CDR2 FQGTGA. Unmatched junction bases numbered 14, after V lost 3 bases and J lost 7 bases. CDR3 sequence reads: CASSFAGTGGPYTNEQFF. The CDR3 DNA follows: TGTGCCAGCAGCTTTGCCGGGACAGGGGGACCTTATACAAATGAGCAGTTCTTC. Using reference TRBV7-3 and TRBJ2-1 for the parts outside the CDR3, the full variable domain is GAGVSQTPSNKVTEKGKYVELRCDPISGHTALYWYRQSLGQGPEFLIYFQGTGAADDSGLPNDRFFAVRPEGSVSTLKIQRTERGDSAVYLCASSFAGTGGPYTNEQFFGPGTRLTVL.

This chain links TRBV2 with TRBJ2-7; D remains unclear. With 6 bases removed from V and 1 base from J, the gap between germline ends came to 10 bases. CDR3 length: 13 residues. Germline V CDR1 and CDR2: SNHLY, FYNNEI. The CDR3 here is CASRDSGSYEQYF. In nucleotides, the CDR3 is TGTGCCAGCAGAGATTCCGGGTCCTACGAGCAGTACTTC.

In its sample, this clone was seen once. V and J are TRBV28 and TRBJ2-2; TRBD1 might be the D (5 bases). The germline CDR1 and CDR2 sequences are MDHEN and SYDVKM. This CDR3 region has 16 residues. Trimming shortened V by 1 base and J by 0 bases, and 9 bases separated the two germline ends. CDR3 nucleotides: TGTGCCAGCAGTTTATCCAGGGCCCCGAACACCGGGGAGCTGTTTTTT. Residues: CASSLSRAPNTGELFF. Full variable domain (outside the CDR3, taken from reference TRBV28 and TRBJ2-2): DVKVTQSSRYLVKRTGEKVFLECVQDMDHENMFWYRQDPGLGLRLIYFSYDVKMKEKGDIPEGYSVSREKKERFSLILESASTNQTSMYLCASSLSRAPNTGELFFGEGSRLTVL.

This clone was observed a handful of times. The chain has TRBV9 and TRBJ1-5, with unresolved D. The CDR3 consists of 14 residues. V lost 4 bases and J 3 bases, leaving 11 bases between the germline ends. Germline V gene sequence: CDR1 SGDLS, CDR2 YYNGEE. The CDR3 spells CASSSSSDNQPQHF. DNA for the CDR3: TGTGCCAGCAGCTCCTCATCAGACAATCAGCCCCAGCATTTT.

The gene calls are TRBV27 and TRBJ1-2, with 7 nucleotides matching TRBD1. With 4 bases clipped from V and 0 bases from J, the junction kept 5 bases outside the gene matches. The germline CDR1 and CDR2 sequences are MNHEY and SMNVEV (reference sequence). CDR3 length: 15 residues. The CDR3: CASSYSGGSNYGYTF. DNA for the CDR3: TGTGCCAGCAGTTACTCAGGGGGATCTAACTATGGCTACACCTTC.

CDR3 DNA: TGTGCCAGCAGCTTCGCAAAAGGGACTAGCGGGAGGAGTCTGGTTCCCTACGAGCAGTACTTC. Amino acid sequence: CASSFAKGTSGRSLVPYEQYF. The chain is built from TRBV13 and TRBJ2-7; 15 bases match TRBD2. This CDR3 spans 21 amino acids. Per the germline V gene, CDR1 is PRHDT and CDR2 is FYEKMQ (reference sequence). V was clipped by 3 bases and J by 2 bases; unmatched bases: 17.

This chain connects TRBV19 to TRBJ2-7, with 11 bases that match TRBD1. Germline V CDR1 and CDR2: LNHDA, SQIVND (reference sequence). CDR3 length equals 15 residues. V lost 3 bases, J lost 3 bases, and 4 bases stayed unmatched. In DNA form, the CDR3 reads TGTGCCAGTAGTATTGGGACAGGGGGACACTACGAGCAGTACGTC. Translated, it gives CASSIGTGGHYEQYV.

The genes are TRBV5-4 and TRBJ2-3; tentative D call: TRBD2 (6 bases). The CDR3 covers 16 residues. Germline CDR1 reads SGHNT; CDR2 reads YYREEE (reference sequence). Trimming shortened V by 5 bases and J by 0 bases, and 16 bases separated the two germline ends. CDR3 bases: TGTGCCAGCAGTTTTGGGGGACGGGGGAGCACAGATACGCAGTATTTT. Residues: CASSFGGRGSTDTQYF. The whole variable domain, remainder taken from reference TRBV5-4 and TRBJ2-3, is ETGVTQSPTHLIKTRGQQVTLRCSSQSGHNTVSWYQQALGQGPQFIFQYYREEENGRGNFPPRFSGLQFPNYSSELNVNALELDDSALYLCASSFGGRGSTDTQYFGPGTRLTVL.

V and J are TRBV6-6 and TRBJ2-2; 13 bases match TRBD2. The germline gives CDR1 MNHNY, CDR2 SVGAGI (reference sequence). Trimming removed 6 bases from V and 4 bases from J; junction bases left unmatched: 2. The CDR3 has 15 amino acids. The CDR3 DNA follows: TGTGCCAGCAGCCGACTAGCGGGGGGCACCGGGGAGCTGTTTTTT. It yields the protein CASSRLAGGTGELFF.

The chain uses TRBV27 and TRBJ1-5; TRBD1 matches at 7 bases. V gave up 2 bases and J gave up 0 bases; unmatched junction bases: 4. The CDR3 extends over 16 amino acids. In germline, CDR1 is MNHEY, CDR2 SMNVEV (reference sequence). CDR3: CASSLNRGNSNQPQHF. Here the CDR3 DNA reads TGTGCCAGCAGTTTAAACAGGGGTAATAGCAATCAGCCCCAGCATTTT.

This chain joins TRBV6-6 and TRBJ1-1; D possibly corresponds to TRBD1 (6 bases). Trimming stripped 5 bases from V and 2 bases from J, with 21 bases between. Germline V gene sequence: CDR1 MNHNY, CDR2 SVGAGI (reference sequence). This CDR3 comprises 17 residues. Written as DNA, the CDR3 is TGTGCCAGCAGTCAAACCTTATCGGGGGGCACTAACACTGAAGCTTTCTTT. Translation: CASSQTLSGGTNTEAFF.

The chain joins TRBV7-9 to TRBJ1-5; D unclear. Germline V gene lookup returns CDR1 SEHNR and CDR2 FQNEAQ (reference sequence). V lost 5 bases and J lost 9, with 8 bases in between. This CDR3 has 11 residues. In DNA form, the CDR3 reads TGTGCCAGCAGCCAGACGGGGCCCCAGCATTTT. Its translation is CASSQTGPQHF.

This chain uses TRBV4-2 with TRBJ2-5; 9 nucleotides match TRBD1. Per the germline V gene, CDR1 is LGHNA and CDR2 is YNFKEQ. The CDR3 totals 16 residues. Trimming cost V 1 base and J 2 bases; bases outside gene matches: 5. CDR3 protein: CASSQATGGNQETQYF. Written as DNA, the CDR3 is TGTGCCAGCAGCCAAGCGACAGGGGGGAATCAAGAGACCCAGTACTTC.

The chain has TRBV29-1 and TRBJ1-5, with TRBD1 matching over 9 bases. The CDR3 spans 12 residues. V lost 7 bases to trimming and J lost 7 bases; unmatched junction nucleotides: 5. The germline V gene has CDR1 SQVTM and CDR2 ANQGSEA. The DNA for the CDR3 is TGCAGCGCCAGACAGGGGGACCAGCCCCAGCATTTT. Its protein is CSARQGDQPQHF.

The chain carries TRBV28 and TRBJ1-5; no reliable D call. The CDR3 sequence is 15 residues long. V was pared by 6 bases and J by 3 bases, with 15 bases between. Germline assignment: CDR1 MDHEN and CDR2 SYDVKM. This chain's CDR3 is CASRELSGYNQPQHF. The CDR3 region has the DNA TGTGCCAGCAGAGAGTTGTCGGGGTACAATCAGCCCCAGCATTTT.